This T cell receptor beta chain was sequenced during a study of blood T cells in healthy people across ages. J gave up 6 bases and V 3 bases, and 10 bases lay outside the gene matches. Per the germline V gene, CDR1 is ENHRY and CDR2 is SYGVKD. This CDR3 is built from 16 residues. Alongside a J-beta primer mix, a sample-barcoded 5' primer served in a second PCR lasting roughly 7 to 11 cycles. Paired-end reads containing CDR3 totaled no fewer than 2.5 million for each sample. TCRdb fed the 5' RACE reads into MiXCR, producing one record per CDR3 protein. This table holds about 830,000 distinct CDR3 sequences, around 62% found once. As for this clonotype: What it binds is unknown.

With each sample, at least 5 micrograms of total RNA were extracted. Study-wide points: Investigators treated diversity estimates from one million T cells as underestimates. Significant beta diversity loss was already apparent by age around 40, declining roughly linearly.

This clonotype was sampled from a man aged 25-45 years in good health. Material for sequencing was blood. V usage is TRBV10-3 and J usage is TRBJ2-1; 8 bases map to TRBD2. The DNA for the CDR3 is TGTGCCATCAGTGACTCGGGGGGGGTGTCGAGCAATGAGCAGTTCTTC. Translating it yields CAISDSGGVSSNEQFF.